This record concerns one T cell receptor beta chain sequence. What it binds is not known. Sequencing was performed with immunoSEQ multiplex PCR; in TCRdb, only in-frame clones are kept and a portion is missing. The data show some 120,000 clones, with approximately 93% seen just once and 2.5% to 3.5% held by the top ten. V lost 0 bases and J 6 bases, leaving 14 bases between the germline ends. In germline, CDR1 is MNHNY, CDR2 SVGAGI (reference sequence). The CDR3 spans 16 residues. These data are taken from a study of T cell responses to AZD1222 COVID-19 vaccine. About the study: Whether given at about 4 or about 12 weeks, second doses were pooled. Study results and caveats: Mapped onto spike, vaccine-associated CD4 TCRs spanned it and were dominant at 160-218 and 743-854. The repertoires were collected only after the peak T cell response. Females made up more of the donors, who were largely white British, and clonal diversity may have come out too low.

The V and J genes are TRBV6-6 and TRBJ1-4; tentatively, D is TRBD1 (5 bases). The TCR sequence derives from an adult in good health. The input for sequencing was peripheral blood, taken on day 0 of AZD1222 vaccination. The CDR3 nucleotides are TGTGCCAGCAGTTACTCCCCGGGGGGGGAGTATGAAAAACTGTTTTTT. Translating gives CASSYSPGGEYEKLFF.